A single sample is the source of the 17 T cell receptor beta chains below, sequenced in a study of T cells after yellow fever vaccination. One entry per CDR3 protein results from TCRdb running MiXCR on the 5' RACE reads. This sample has about 300,000 distinct CDR3 sequences, with roughly 8.7% found just once. The sample consisted of CD4+ T cells sorted from PBMCs, taken 5 days after the yellow fever booster vaccination. These receptors came from a man in his late teens or twenties who received the YFV17D yellow fever vaccine.

This clonotype has ten or more counts. The CDR3: CASSLEFREQFF. CDR3 sequence (DNA): TGCGCCAGCAGCTTGGAGTTTCGCGAGCAGTTCTTC. The V and J genes are TRBV5-1 and TRBJ2-1; D unclear. Germline loops: CDR1 SGHRS, CDR2 YFSETQ. This CDR3 has 12 amino acids. The V end was cut by 0 bases, the J end by 10 bases, with 8 bases between.

In its sample, this clonotype was seen many times. The rearrangement links TRBV10-3 to TRBJ2-1; D might be TRBD1 or TRBD2, each matching 6 bases. Trimming cost V 3 bases and J 9 bases, with 9 bases left between them. Looked up from germline, CDR1 is ENHRY and CDR2 is SYGVKD. This CDR3 has 12 amino acids. CDR3 in DNA: TGTGCCATCAGTGACCGGGGGCGTGAGCAGTTCTTC. This encodes CAISDRGREQFF.

The rearrangement links TRBV7-4 to TRBJ1-5; D gene unclear. Germline V CDR1 and CDR2: SGHVT, SQSDAQ. V shed 4 bases and J shed 0 bases, with 7 bases lying between them. The CDR3 runs 14 residues. Here the CDR3 DNA reads TGTGCCAGCAGCTCCCTCGATAGCAATCAGCCCCAGCATTTT. This encodes CASSSLDSNQPQHF.

The genes are TRBV5-6 and TRBJ2-5, with 11 bases identical to TRBD2. The CDR3 loop spans 16 amino acids. Germline loops: CDR1 SGHDT, CDR2 YYEEEE. V lost 5 bases, J lost 2 bases, and 8 bases stayed unmatched. CDR3 sequence reads: CASRQLAGALQETQYF. The DNA for the CDR3 is TGTGCCAGCAGACAACTAGCGGGGGCCCTACAAGAGACCCAGTACTTC.

This clonotype showed up just a few times. The gene calls are TRBV18 and TRBJ1-1; D gene uncertain. The CDR3 has 13 amino acids. The germline V gene has CDR1 KGHSH and CDR2 LQKENI. The ends were cut back, 5 bases at V and 1 base at J, with 8 bases in the middle. The CDR3: CASSRLGNTEAFF. In DNA, the CDR3 is TGTGCCAGCTCAAGGTTGGGGAACACTGAAGCTTTCTTT.

This clonotype has more than one count but fewer than ten. The J gene is TRBJ1-4, the V gene TRBV7-9; D is undetermined. V gave up 1 base and J gave up 3 bases, with 9 bases separating them. CDR3 length equals 15 residues. Looked up from germline, CDR1 is SEHNR and CDR2 is FQNEAQ (reference sequence). Here the CDR3 reads CASSLGESANEKLFF. The CDR3 DNA reads as TGTGCCAGCAGCTTAGGGGAATCGGCTAATGAAAAACTGTTTTTT.

This clonotype was detected a few times. Because the CDR3's place on the DNA is in doubt, the DNA is left out and the CDR3 is given as listed by TCRdb. The chain uses TRBV21-1 and TRBJ2-5; the table's D call, TRBD1, has no DNA check behind it. TRBV21-1 is described as a pseudogene. The CDR3 sequence runs 17 residues, both termini included. CDR3 protein: CASSKFGTGSGLETQYF.

This clonotype was seen more than once but under ten times. V and J are TRBV29-1 and TRBJ2-2; no definite D call. The CDR3 covers 14 residues. With 3 bases removed from V and 1 base from J, the gap between germline ends came to 9 bases. Germline V gives CDR1 SQVTM, CDR2 ANQGSEA. CDR3 region: CSVEMTGNTGELFF. Written as DNA, the CDR3 is TGCAGCGTTGAGATGACGGGGAACACCGGGGAGCTGTTTTTT.

This clonotype has only a few counts. V usage is TRBV28 and J usage is TRBJ2-3, with 10 bases that match TRBD1. Germline CDR1 and CDR2: MDHEN and SYDVKM. After removal of 5 bases from V and 1 base from J, the junction contained 12 bases not matched to a gene. This CDR3 is 18 amino acids long. The CDR3 here is CASSPTAGTGDGTDTQYF. The CDR3 region has the DNA TGTGCCAGCAGTCCGACCGCCGGGACAGGGGACGGCACAGATACGCAGTATTTT. Based on the CDR3 plus reference TRBV28 and TRBJ2-3, the full variable domain is DVKVTQSSRYLVKRTGEKVFLECVQDMDHENMFWYRQDPGLGLRLIYFSYDVKMKEKGDIPEGYSVSREKKERFSLILESASTNQTSMYLCASSPTAGTGDGTDTQYFGPGTRLTVL.

This clonotype appeared a few times. The chain carries TRBV2 and TRBJ1-5, with a possible D match to TRBD1 (6 bases). Trimming stripped 1 base from V and 4 bases from J, with 11 bases between. CDR3 length: 15 residues. Germline V gene data show CDR1 as SNHLY and CDR2 as FYNNEI. The CDR3 sequence is CASSEEYQGNQPQHF. The CDR3 nucleotides are TGTGCCAGCAGTGAAGAATATCAGGGGAATCAGCCCCAGCATTTT.

The table lists this clonotype with a few counts. This CDR3 reads CASSRGEADTQYF. The CDR3 DNA reads TGTGCCAGCAGTCGGGGGGAGGCAGATACGCAGTATTTT. The chain uses TRBV7-2 and TRBJ2-3; 7 bases match TRBD2. The J segment lost 4 bases and the V segment lost 6 bases, leaving 4 bases of the junction unmatched. The CDR3 consists of 13 residues. The germline V gene has CDR1 SGHTA and CDR2 FQGNSA.

This clonotype was found many times. CDR3 nucleotides: TGTGCCAGCAGGGAGACCTTTAGCACAGATACGCAGTATTTT. Protein: CASRETFSTDTQYF. J is TRBJ2-3 and V is TRBV7-2; no definite D call. CDR3 length equals 14 residues. V gave up 6 bases and J gave up 0 bases, with 10 bases separating them. Per germline, CDR1 SGHTA and CDR2 FQGNSA.

This clonotype was counted many times. This sequence joins TRBV6-1 and TRBJ2-1; weak D call: TRBD2 (6 bases). Germline V lookup: CDR1 MNHNS, CDR2 SASEGT. There are 16 residues in the CDR3. V shed 6 bases and J shed 5 bases, with 20 bases lying between them. Here the CDR3 DNA reads TGTGCCAGCAGACTCGGGTCGGGACGGGGGAACAATGAGCAGTTCTTC. Protein product: CASRLGSGRGNNEQFF.

This clonotype has just a few counts. This chain uses TRBV5-5 with TRBJ2-6, with D perhaps TRBD2 (6 bases). CDR1 and CDR2 (germline): SGHKS, YYEKEE (reference sequence). The CDR3 length is 16 residues. The V and J ends lost 0 bases and 2 bases respectively, with 9 bases between them. The CDR3 sequence: CASSLAGGPGANVLTF. Written as DNA, the CDR3 is TGTGCCAGCAGCTTGGCCGGGGGACCTGGGGCCAACGTCCTGACTTTC. Supplemented by reference TRBV5-5 and TRBJ2-6, the full variable domain reads DAGVTQSPTHLIKTRGQQVTLRCSPISGHKSVSWYQQVLGQGPQFIFQYYEKEERGRGNFPDRFSARQFPNYSSELNVNALLLGDSALYLCASSLAGGPGANVLTFGAGSRLTVL.

The chain's CDR3 is CASSLGTLGNTIYF. The CDR3 DNA sequence: TGCGCCAGCAGCTTGGGAACACTTGGAAACACCATATATTTT. The chain recombines TRBV5-1 with TRBJ1-3, with D unresolved. Germline V lookup: CDR1 SGHRS, CDR2 YFSETQ. With 0 bases removed from V and 3 bases from J, the gap between germline ends came to 7 bases. The CDR3 loop spans 14 amino acids.

The table lists this clonotype with many counts. CDR3: CASSGNQETQYF. The CDR3 DNA reads as TGCGCCAGCAGTGGCAACCAAGAGACCCAGTACTTC. The chain combines TRBV10-2 with TRBJ2-5; D not certain. Trimming took off 4 bases at V and 0 bases at J, with 3 bases between the two ends. Germline CDR1 reads WSHSY; CDR2 reads SAAADI. The CDR3 has 12 amino acids.

This clonotype showed up just a few times. The chain uses TRBV6-5 and TRBJ2-3; D ambiguous. This CDR3 contains 15 residues. From germline, CDR1 is MNHEY and CDR2 SVGAGI. V was trimmed by 0 bases and J by 1 base, leaving 8 bases between them. The chain's CDR3 is CASSYSIEGTDTQYF. CDR3 bases: TGTGCCAGCAGTTACTCGATCGAGGGCACAGATACGCAGTATTTT.